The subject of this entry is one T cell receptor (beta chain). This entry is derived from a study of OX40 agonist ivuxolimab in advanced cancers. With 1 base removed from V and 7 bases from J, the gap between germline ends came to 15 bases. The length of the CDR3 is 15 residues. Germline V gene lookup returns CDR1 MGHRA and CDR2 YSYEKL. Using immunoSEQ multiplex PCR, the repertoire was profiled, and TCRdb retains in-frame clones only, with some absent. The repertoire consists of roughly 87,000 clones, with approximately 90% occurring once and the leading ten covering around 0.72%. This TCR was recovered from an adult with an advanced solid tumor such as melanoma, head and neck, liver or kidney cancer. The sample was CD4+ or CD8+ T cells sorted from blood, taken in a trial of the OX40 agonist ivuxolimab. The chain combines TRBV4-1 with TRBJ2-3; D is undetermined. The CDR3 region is CASSQVNSQGNTQYF. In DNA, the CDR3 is TGCGCCAGCAGCCAAGTAAACAGTCAAGGGAATACGCAGTATTTT.